The present T cell receptor beta chain was sequenced within a study of tissue T cells after allogeneic stem cell transplantation. The CDR3 totals 16 residues. Trimming removed 4 bases from V and 0 bases from J, with 12 bases in between. Germline CDR1 reads LNHDA; CDR2 reads SQIVND (reference sequence). TCRbeta CDR3 was sequenced at survey depth with template counts. Clones were read by immunoSEQ multiplex PCR, and TCRdb kept only the in-frame ones, dropping some. The sample carries roughly 25,000 clones, about 90% recorded once. The chain has TRBV19 and TRBJ2-2; no clear D gene. The sequence derives from a male donor aged 60 or over who later had graft-versus-host disease after an allogeneic stem cell transplant. The source was blood, collected before transplantation. The CDR3 protein is CASSTKLIANTGELFF. The CDR3 DNA is TGTGCCAGTAGTACCAAGCTCATCGCGAACACCGGGGAGCTGTTTTTT.